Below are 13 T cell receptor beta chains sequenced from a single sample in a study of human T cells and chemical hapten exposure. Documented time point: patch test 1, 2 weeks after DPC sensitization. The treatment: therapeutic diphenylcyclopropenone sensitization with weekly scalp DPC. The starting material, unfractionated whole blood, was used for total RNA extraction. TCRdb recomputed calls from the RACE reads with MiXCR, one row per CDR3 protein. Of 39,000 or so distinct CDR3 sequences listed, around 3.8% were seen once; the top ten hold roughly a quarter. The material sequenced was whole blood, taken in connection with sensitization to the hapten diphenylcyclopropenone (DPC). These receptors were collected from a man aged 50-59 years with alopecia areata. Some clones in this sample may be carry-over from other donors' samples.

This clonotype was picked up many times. The CDR3 protein is CASSHPLRGRSYEQYF. The CDR3 DNA is TGTGCCAGCAGCCATCCCCTCCGGGGCCGCTCCTACGAGCAGTACTTC. The genes are TRBV7-6 and TRBJ2-7; D could derive from TRBD1 or TRBD2 (5 bases each). Trimming removed 5 bases at V and 0 bases at J, with 17 bases between. This CDR3 is built from 16 residues. CDR1 and CDR2 (germline): SGHVS, FNYEAQ.

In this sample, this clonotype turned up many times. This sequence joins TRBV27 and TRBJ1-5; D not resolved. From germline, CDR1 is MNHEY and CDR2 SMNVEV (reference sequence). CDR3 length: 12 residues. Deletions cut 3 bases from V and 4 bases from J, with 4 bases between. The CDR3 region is CASSFLNQPQHF. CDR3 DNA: TGTGCCAGCAGTTTCCTAAATCAGCCCCAGCATTTT.

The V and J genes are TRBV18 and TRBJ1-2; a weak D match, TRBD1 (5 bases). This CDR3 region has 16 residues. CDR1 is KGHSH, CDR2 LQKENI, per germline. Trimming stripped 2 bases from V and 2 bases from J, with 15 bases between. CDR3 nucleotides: TGTGCCAGCTCACCATCCCAAGGGACTGGAAACTATGGCTACACCTTC. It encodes CASSPSQGTGNYGYTF.

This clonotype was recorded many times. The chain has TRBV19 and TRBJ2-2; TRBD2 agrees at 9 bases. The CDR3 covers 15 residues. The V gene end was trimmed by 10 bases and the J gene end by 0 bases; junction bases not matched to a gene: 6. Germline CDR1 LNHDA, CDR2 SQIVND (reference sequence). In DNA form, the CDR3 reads TGTGCCACGCGGGGGGGGCTTTCGAACACCGGGGAGCTGTTTTTT. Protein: CATRGGLSNTGELFF.

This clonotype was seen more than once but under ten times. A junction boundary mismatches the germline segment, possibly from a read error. CDR3 region: CSAGDSGGIQYF. As DNA, the CDR3 is TGCAGTGCTGGAGACAGTGGGGGCATTCAGTACTTC. The chain uses TRBV20-1 and TRBJ2-4; D assignment may be TRBD1 or TRBD2 (5 bases each). CDR1 and CDR2 from the germline V gene are DFQATT and SNEGSKA (reference sequence). The CDR3 length is 12 residues.

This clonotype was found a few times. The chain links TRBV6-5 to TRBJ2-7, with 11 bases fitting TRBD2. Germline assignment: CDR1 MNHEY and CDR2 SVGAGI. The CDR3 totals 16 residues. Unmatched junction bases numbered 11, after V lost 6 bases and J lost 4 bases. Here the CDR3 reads CASRSTTSGSKYEQYF. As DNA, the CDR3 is TGTGCCAGCAGATCTACCACTAGCGGGAGTAAGTACGAGCAGTACTTC.

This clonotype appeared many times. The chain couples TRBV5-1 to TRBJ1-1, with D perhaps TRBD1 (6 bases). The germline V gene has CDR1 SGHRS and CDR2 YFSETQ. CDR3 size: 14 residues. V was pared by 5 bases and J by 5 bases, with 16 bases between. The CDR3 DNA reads TGCGCCAGCAGTACAGGTCCAGGGGCAACTGAAGCTTTCTTT. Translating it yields CASSTGPGATEAFF. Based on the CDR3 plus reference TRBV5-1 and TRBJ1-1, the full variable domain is KAGVTQTPRYLIKTRGQQVTLSCSPISGHRSVSWYQQTPGQGLQFLFEYFSETQRNKGNFPGRFSGRQFSNSRSEMNVSTLELGDSALYLCASSTGPGATEAFFGQGTRLTVV.

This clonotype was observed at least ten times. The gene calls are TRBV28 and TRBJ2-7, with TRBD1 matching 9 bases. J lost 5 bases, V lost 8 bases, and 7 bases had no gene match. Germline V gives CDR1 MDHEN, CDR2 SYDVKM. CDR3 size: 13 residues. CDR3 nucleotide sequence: TGTGCCAGCGGGAGACAGGGGGTCCACGAGCAGTACTTC. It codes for CASGRQGVHEQYF.

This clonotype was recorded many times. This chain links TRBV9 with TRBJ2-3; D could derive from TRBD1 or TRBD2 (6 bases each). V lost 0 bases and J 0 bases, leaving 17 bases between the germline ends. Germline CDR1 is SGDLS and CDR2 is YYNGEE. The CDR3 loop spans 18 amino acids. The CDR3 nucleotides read TGTGCCAGCAGCGTAGCTACCGGGGGCGGGATAAGCACAGATACGCAGTATTTT. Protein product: CASSVATGGGISTDTQYF.

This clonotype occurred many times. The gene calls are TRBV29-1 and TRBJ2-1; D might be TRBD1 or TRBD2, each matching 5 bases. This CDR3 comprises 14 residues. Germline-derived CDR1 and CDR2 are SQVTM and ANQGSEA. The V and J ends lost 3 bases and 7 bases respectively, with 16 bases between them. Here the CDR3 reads CSVDEAGWRNEQFF. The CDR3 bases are TGCAGCGTTGATGAGGCAGGGTGGAGGAATGAGCAGTTCTTC.

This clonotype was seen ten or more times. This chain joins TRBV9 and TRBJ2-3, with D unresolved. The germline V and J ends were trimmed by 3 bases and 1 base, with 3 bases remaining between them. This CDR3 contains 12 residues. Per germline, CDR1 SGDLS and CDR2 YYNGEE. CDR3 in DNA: TGTGCCAGCAGCGCCCGCACAGATACGCAGTATTTT. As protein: CASSARTDTQYF.

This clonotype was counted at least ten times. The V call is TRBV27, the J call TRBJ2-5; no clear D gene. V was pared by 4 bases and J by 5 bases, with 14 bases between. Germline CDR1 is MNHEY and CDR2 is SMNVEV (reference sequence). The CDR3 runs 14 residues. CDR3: CASSSAGRVETQYF. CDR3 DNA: TGTGCCAGCAGTTCAGCAGGACGAGTGGAGACCCAGTACTTC.

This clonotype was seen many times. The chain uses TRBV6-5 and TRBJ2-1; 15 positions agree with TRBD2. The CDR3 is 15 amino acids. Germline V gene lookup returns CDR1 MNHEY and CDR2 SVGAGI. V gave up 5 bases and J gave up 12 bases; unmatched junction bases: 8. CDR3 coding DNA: TGTGCCAGCAGTGGCGGACTAGCGGGAGGGCCCAGGCAGTTCTTC. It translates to CASSGGLAGGPRQFF.